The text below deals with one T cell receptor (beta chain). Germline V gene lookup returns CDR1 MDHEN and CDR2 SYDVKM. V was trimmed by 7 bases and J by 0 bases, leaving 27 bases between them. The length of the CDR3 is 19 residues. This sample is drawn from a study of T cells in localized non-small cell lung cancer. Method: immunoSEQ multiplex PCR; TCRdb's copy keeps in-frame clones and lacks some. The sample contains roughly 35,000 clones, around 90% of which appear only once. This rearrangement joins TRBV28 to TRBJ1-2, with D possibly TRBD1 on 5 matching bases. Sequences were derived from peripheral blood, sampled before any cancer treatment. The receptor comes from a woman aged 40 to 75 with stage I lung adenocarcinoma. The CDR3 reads CASISWGSRATPTNYGYTF. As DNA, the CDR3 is TGTGCCAGCATCTCATGGGGGTCGCGGGCAACCCCGACTAACTATGGCTACACCTTC.